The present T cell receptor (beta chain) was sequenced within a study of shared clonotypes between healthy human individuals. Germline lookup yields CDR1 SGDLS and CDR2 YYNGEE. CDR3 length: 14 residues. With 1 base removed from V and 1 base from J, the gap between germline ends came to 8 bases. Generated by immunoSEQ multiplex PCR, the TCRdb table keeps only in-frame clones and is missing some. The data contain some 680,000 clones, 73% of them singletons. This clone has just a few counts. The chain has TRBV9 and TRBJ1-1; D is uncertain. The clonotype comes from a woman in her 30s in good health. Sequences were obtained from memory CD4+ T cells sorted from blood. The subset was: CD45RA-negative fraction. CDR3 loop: CASSVTAENTEAFF. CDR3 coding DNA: TGTGCCAGCAGCGTAACAGCGGAGAACACTGAAGCTTTCTTT.